One TCR beta chain is described in this entry. What it binds is unknown. The record originates from a study of T cell responses to AZD1222 COVID-19 vaccine. Regarding the study as a whole: Clonal diversity was possibly underestimated, and white British individuals and females predominated among donors. Regions 160-218 and 743-854 dominated among vaccine-associated CD4 TCRs spanning spike.

The V gene's germline CDR1 is LGHNT and CDR2 FRNRAP. This CDR3 is built from 18 residues. Trimming removed 4 bases from V and 4 bases from J; junction bases left unmatched: 12. Sequencing used immunoSEQ multiplex PCR; TCRdb keeps in-frame clones, though not all of them. The table includes roughly 70,000 clones, 86% detected once. The chain recombines TRBV12-5 with TRBJ2-1; TRBD2 aligns across 11 bases. The origin of this receptor is an adult in good health. This sample comprised peripheral blood, obtained on day 0 of AZD1222 vaccination. In DNA form, the CDR3 reads TGTGCTAGTGGTTACATCCACGATGGGACTAGCGGTTACAATGAGCAGTTCTTC. Amino acids: CASGYIHDGTSGYNEQFF.